This T cell receptor (beta chain) emerged from a study of metastatic and nonmetastatic thyroid tumors. Study at large: Across blood and tumor or nodule tissue, repertoires from malignant and benign thyroid patients were compared with one another.

TCRdb re-called clones via MiXCR from the PCR reads. The sample has over 30,000 clones; approximately 7% are singletons. Prior to thyroid surgery, none of the patients had received any treatment. Many counts were recorded for this clone. Trimming cost V 2 bases and J 3 bases, with 13 bases left between them. The CDR3 spans 15 residues. Germline V lookup: CDR1 MGHDK, CDR2 SYGVNS. The chain is built from TRBV25-1 and TRBJ2-5; maybe TRBD1 (5 bases). The TCR sequence derives from a female donor with papillary thyroid cancer or a benign thyroid nodule (not recorded which). Some clones in this sample may be carry-over from other donors' samples. The sample consisted of blood. The CDR3 DNA reads TGTGCCAGCAGTGAAAATTTAGGCAGGGAAGAGACCCAGTACTTC. It encodes CASSENLGREETQYF.